These 11 T cell receptor beta chains were all obtained from the same sample, sequenced in a study of T cell changes during pregnancy in multiple sclerosis. Using immunoSEQ multiplex PCR, the repertoire was profiled, and TCRdb retains in-frame clones only, with some absent. Counted here are around 80,000 clones, 92% occurring once; the ten biggest clones make up around 3%. Sequences were derived from peripheral blood, sampled before pregnancy. These receptors came from a female donor with multiple sclerosis, enrolled in a pregnancy study.

The rearrangement joins TRBV5-1 to TRBJ2-5; 7 positions agree with TRBD1. Germline CDR1 SGHRS, CDR2 YFSETQ. V gave up 2 bases and J gave up 2 bases; unmatched junction bases: 3. The length of the CDR3 is 14 residues. CDR3 in amino acids: CASSFGTAQETQYF. Written as DNA, the CDR3 is TGCGCCAGCAGCTTTGGGACAGCACAAGAGACCCAGTACTTC. Complete variable domain (other parts from reference TRBV5-1 and TRBJ2-5): KAGVTQTPRYLIKTRGQQVTLSCSPISGHRSVSWYQQTPGQGLQFLFEYFSETQRNKGNFPGRFSGRQFSNSRSEMNVSTLELGDSALYLCASSFGTAQETQYFGPGTRLLVL.

The gene calls are TRBV6-5 and TRBJ2-3; D remains ambiguous. Germline V gene sequence: CDR1 MNHEY, CDR2 SVGAGI. The V and J ends lost 2 bases and 5 bases respectively, with 8 bases between them. The CDR3 has 13 residues. The CDR3 spells CASSYTELDTQYF. The CDR3 bases are TGTGCCAGCAGTTACACAGAACTAGATACGCAGTATTTT.

This clone has just a few counts. J is TRBJ1-5 and V is TRBV19, with D perhaps TRBD1 (5 bases). Germline CDR1 LNHDA, CDR2 SQIVND (reference sequence). V dropped 4 bases and J dropped 0 bases, with 10 bases sitting between them. The length of the CDR3 is 15 residues. CDR3 in DNA: TGTGCCAGTAGTACAGGGTTCATTAGCAATCAGCCCCAGCATTTT. Translation: CASSTGFISNQPQHF.

The chain combines TRBV10-3 with TRBJ1-1; 8 bases map to TRBD1. Germline V CDR1 and CDR2: ENHRY, SYGVKD. V shed 8 bases and J 4 bases; nucleotides not matched to a gene: 12. The CDR3 sequence is 15 residues long. CDR3 bases: TGTGCCATCTCCCCTTTCGGACAGGGAAGCACTGAAGCTTTCTTT. Amino acid sequence: CAISPFGQGSTEAFF.

The genes are TRBV6-5 and TRBJ2-1; TRBD1 matches 7 bases. Looked up from germline, CDR1 is MNHEY and CDR2 is SVGAGI. This CDR3 has 13 amino acids. V was pared by 5 bases and J by 7 bases, with 5 bases of the junction left unmatched. This CDR3 reads CASSGGQRNEQFF. The CDR3 DNA sequence: TGTGCCAGCAGTGGGGGACAGCGTAATGAGCAGTTCTTC.

This CDR3 reads CASSVGSVGLTSYEQYF. The CDR3 bases are TGTGCCAGCAGCGTAGGGTCTGTTGGACTGACATCCTACGAGCAGTACTTC. The chain employs TRBV9 and TRBJ2-7; D is possibly TRBD2 (5 bases). With 0 bases removed from V and 1 base from J, the gap between germline ends came to 17 bases. The CDR3 runs to 17 residues. CDR1 SGDLS and CDR2 YYNGEE come from the germline V gene.

This clone was seen more than once but under ten times. The chain carries TRBV7-9 and TRBJ2-7; 11 bases line up with TRBD2. Germline CDR1 reads SEHNR; CDR2 reads FQNEAQ (reference sequence). Germline trimming cut 1 base from V and 2 bases from J; bases unmatched to any gene: 7. The CDR3 length is 17 residues. CDR3 sequence (DNA): TGTGCCAGCAGCTTAGGCCGGCCTAGCGGGAGGACCTACGAGCAGTACTTC. It encodes CASSLGRPSGRTYEQYF.

The V call is TRBV28, the J call TRBJ1-1; D perhaps matches TRBD1 (6 bases). The CDR3 consists of 14 residues. CDR1 is MDHEN and CDR2 is SYDVKM in the germline V gene. Trimming removed 5 bases at V and 0 bases at J, with 10 bases between. In DNA, the CDR3 is TGTGCCAGCAGTCCACACAGGGTGAACACTGAAGCTTTCTTT. It yields the protein CASSPHRVNTEAFF.

V usage is TRBV18 and J usage is TRBJ1-4; 9 bases are shared with TRBD1. The ends lost 3 bases at V and 7 bases at J; junction bases unmatched: 0. The germline gives CDR1 KGHSH, CDR2 LQKENI. The CDR3 length is 13 residues. CDR3 protein: CASSPGQGEKLFF. CDR3 nucleotides: TGTGCCAGCTCACCGGGACAGGGTGAAAAACTGTTTTTT.

The V and J genes are TRBV21-1 and TRBJ2-7; TRBD2 is taken as the D call from the table, unchecked against the DNA. TRBV21-1 is a known pseudogene. The CDR3 totals 18 residues. The chain's CDR3 is CASSGKEPGTSGRHEQYF. DNA for the CDR3: TGTGCCAGCAGCGGAAAGGAACCCGGGACTAGCGGGAGGCACGAGCAGTACTTC.

The chain carries TRBV6-6 and TRBJ2-1, with D tentatively TRBD1 (5 bases). V was trimmed by 3 bases and J by 3 bases, leaving 6 bases between them. Germline V gene data show CDR1 as MNHNY and CDR2 as SVGAGI (reference sequence). The CDR3 runs 13 residues. CDR3 bases: TGTGCCAGCAGTTATGACAGCTACAATGAGCAGTTCTTC. Translation gives CASSYDSYNEQFF.